Below are 17 T cell receptor beta chains sequenced from a single sample in a study of shared clonotypes between healthy human individuals. Generated by immunoSEQ multiplex PCR, the TCRdb table keeps only in-frame clones and is missing some. In the table there are millions of clones, 80% to 95% of which are singletons. Sequenced sample: naive CD4+ T cells from PBMCs. The subset was: CD45RA+ positively selected. These receptors were taken from a man younger than 35 in good health. Some clones in this sample may be carry-over from other donors' samples.

This clone was observed once. The chain combines TRBV7-2 with TRBJ2-5, with a weak D call TRBD2 (6 bases). Looked up from germline, CDR1 is SGHTA and CDR2 is FQGNSA. The CDR3 runs 14 residues. V lost 2 bases and J lost 5, with 12 bases in between. The CDR3 reads CASSLQTSYETQYF. The CDR3 nucleotides are TGTGCCAGCAGCTTACAGACTAGTTATGAGACCCAGTACTTC.

The chain is built from TRBV28 and TRBJ1-2, with D possibly being TRBD1 (6 bases). This CDR3 spans 16 amino acids. Germline V gives CDR1 MDHEN, CDR2 SYDVKM. V was pared by 6 bases and J by 2 bases, with 19 bases between. CDR3 region: CASSTGGGASNYGYTF. Written as DNA, the CDR3 is TGTGCCAGCAGCACAGGCGGGGGGGCCTCAAACTATGGCTACACCTTC.

The rearrangement joins TRBV6-6 to TRBJ2-1; 10 nucleotides line up with TRBD1. CDR3 size: 16 residues. Germline V gene sequence: CDR1 MNHNY, CDR2 SVGAGI (reference sequence). V was clipped by 3 bases and J by 6 bases; unmatched bases: 8. DNA for the CDR3: TGTGCCAGCAGTTATACCGGGACAGGGGTCCGCAATGAGCAGTTCTTC. Amino acid sequence: CASSYTGTGVRNEQFF.

CDR3: CAWSVPSYSNQPQHF. The CDR3, as DNA: TGTGCCTGGAGTGTACCCAGTTATAGCAATCAGCCCCAGCATTTT. This chain links TRBV30 with TRBJ1-5; D is ambiguous. The CDR3 loop spans 15 amino acids. The germline V and J ends were trimmed by 0 bases and 0 bases, with 9 bases remaining between them. Germline V CDR1 and CDR2: GTSNPN, SVGIG (reference sequence). Filled out from reference TRBV30 and TRBJ1-5, the complete variable domain reads SQTIHQWPATLVQPVGSPLSLECTVEGTSNPNLYWYRQAAGRGLQLLFYSVGIGQISSEVPQNLSASRPQDRQFILSSKKLLLSDSGFYLCAWSVPSYSNQPQHFGDGTRLSIL.

J is TRBJ2-7 and V is TRBV6-5; unclear D gene. The CDR3 consists of 15 residues. Between the trimmed V and J ends, which lost 2 bases and 0 bases, there was a span of 11 bases. Germline-derived CDR1 and CDR2 are MNHEY and SVGAGI. The CDR3 here is CASSYRKGSSYEQYF. CDR3 DNA: TGTGCCAGCAGTTACCGGAAGGGCAGCTCCTACGAGCAGTACTTC.

Points on this clone: Different DNA sequences within this sample yield the same CDR3. The chain employs TRBV18 and TRBJ1-1; D possibly corresponds to TRBD1 (6 bases). CDR1 KGHSH and CDR2 LQKENI come from the germline V gene. The V end lost 3 bases, the J end lost 4 bases, and 9 bases lay between the germline ends. The length of the CDR3 is 13 residues. The CDR3 protein is CASSPRGGTEAFF. The CDR3 coding sequence is TGTGCCAGCTCACCTAGGGGGGGCACTGAAGCTTTCTTT.

The chain links TRBV6-4 to TRBJ1-1; 10 bases align to TRBD1. Germline V CDR1 and CDR2: MRHNA, SNTAGT. This CDR3 comprises 19 residues. V dropped 0 bases and J dropped 5; count of bases not matched to a gene: 15. The CDR3 reads CASSDSFRGTGAFGTEAFF. CDR3 DNA sequence: TGTGCCAGCAGTGACTCGTTCCGGGGGACAGGGGCGTTTGGGACTGAAGCTTTCTTT.

J is TRBJ2-3 and V is TRBV29-1; D is perhaps TRBD1 (5 bases). The germline CDR1 and CDR2 sequences are SQVTM and ANQGSEA. Trimming stripped 5 bases from V and 0 bases from J, with 12 bases between. The CDR3 spans 14 residues. CDR3 nucleotides: TGCAGCGTTACAGGAGCTTCTAGCACAGATACGCAGTATTTT. Translated, it gives CSVTGASSTDTQYF.

This clone was seen only a few times. The V call is TRBV28, the J call TRBJ1-1, with D uncertain. The CDR3 sequence is 15 residues long. The germline V gene has CDR1 MDHEN and CDR2 SYDVKM. V gave up 3 bases and J gave up 1 base, with 12 bases separating them. The CDR3: CASSFPGRKNTEAFF. The CDR3 DNA sequence: TGTGCCAGCAGTTTTCCGGGCAGAAAGAACACTGAAGCTTTCTTT.

CDR3: CASSLSLYYGYTF. CDR3 sequence (DNA): TGTGCCAGCAGCTTGTCACTGTACTATGGCTACACCTTC. V gene TRBV7-2 combines with J gene TRBJ1-2; D is unclear. Per the germline V gene, CDR1 is SGHTA and CDR2 is FQGNSA. The CDR3 length is 13 residues. V was cut by 3 bases and J by 3 bases, with 8 bases left in between.

The chain employs TRBV5-5 and TRBJ1-5; possibly TRBD1 for D (5 bases). V was shortened by 2 bases and J by 5 bases, with 8 bases between the two germline ends. The germline V gene has CDR1 SGHKS and CDR2 YYEKEE (reference sequence). The CDR3 is 13 residues long. In DNA form, the CDR3 reads TGTGCCAGCAGCTTAGTAGGGGATCAGCCCCAGCATTTT. As protein: CASSLVGDQPQHF.

V gene TRBV19 combines with J gene TRBJ2-7; TRBD2 matches 10 bases. The junction had 8 bases not matched to a gene; V was cut back by 3 bases and J by 3 bases. The CDR3 sequence is 16 residues long. Per the germline V gene, CDR1 is LNHDA and CDR2 is SQIVND (reference sequence). CDR3 residues: CASSIGWTSGNYEQYF. For the CDR3, the DNA is TGTGCCAGTAGTATTGGTTGGACTAGCGGAAACTACGAGCAGTACTTC.

About this clone itself: Other DNA sequences of this sample code for an identical CDR3. The V and J genes are TRBV30 and TRBJ2-7; possible D gene TRBD2, 7 bases. Germline loops: CDR1 GTSNPN, CDR2 SVGIG (reference sequence). The CDR3 is 15 residues long. Trimming took off 2 bases at V and 4 bases at J, with 18 bases between the two ends. The CDR3 sequence: CAWSQGSGGLYEQYF. DNA of the CDR3: TGTGCCTGGAGTCAAGGGTCCGGGGGGCTATACGAGCAGTACTTC.

The chain carries TRBV30 and TRBJ1-5; 9 positions match TRBD1. V trimming: 2 bases; J trimming: 7 bases; junction bases outside the gene matches: 6. This CDR3 has 14 amino acids. The germline V gene has CDR1 GTSNPN and CDR2 SVGIG (reference sequence). In nucleotides, the CDR3 is TGTGCCTGGAGTTTTACAGGGGGCGTCCAGCCCCAGCATTTT. This sequence encodes CAWSFTGGVQPQHF.

V and J are TRBV6-6 and TRBJ1-5, with 8 bases identical to TRBD1. J gave up 6 bases and V 0 bases, and 1 base lay outside the gene matches. Germline CDR1 and CDR2: MNHNY and SVGAGI (reference sequence). This CDR3 contains 14 residues. The CDR3 sequence is CASSYSTGVQPQHF. The CDR3 DNA reads TGTGCCAGCAGTTACTCGACAGGGGTTCAGCCCCAGCATTTT.

V is TRBV10-3 and J is TRBJ1-1; possible D gene TRBD1, 6 bases. V lost 7 bases and J lost 4, with 13 bases in between. From germline, CDR1 is ENHRY and CDR2 SYGVKD. This CDR3 comprises 13 residues. CDR3 DNA: TGTGCCATCATGGCCTGGGGGGCCACTGAAGCTTTCTTT. This gives the protein CAIMAWGATEAFF.

V and J are TRBV12-2 and TRBJ1-1; TRBD1, the D gene given by the table, was not confirmed from the DNA. TRBV12-2 is given as a pseudogene. This CDR3 comprises 16 residues. The CDR3 DNA sequence: TGTGCAAGTCGCTTATCGTTGACAGGGGGTAACACTGAAGCTTTCTTT. This encodes CASRLSLTGGNTEAFF.